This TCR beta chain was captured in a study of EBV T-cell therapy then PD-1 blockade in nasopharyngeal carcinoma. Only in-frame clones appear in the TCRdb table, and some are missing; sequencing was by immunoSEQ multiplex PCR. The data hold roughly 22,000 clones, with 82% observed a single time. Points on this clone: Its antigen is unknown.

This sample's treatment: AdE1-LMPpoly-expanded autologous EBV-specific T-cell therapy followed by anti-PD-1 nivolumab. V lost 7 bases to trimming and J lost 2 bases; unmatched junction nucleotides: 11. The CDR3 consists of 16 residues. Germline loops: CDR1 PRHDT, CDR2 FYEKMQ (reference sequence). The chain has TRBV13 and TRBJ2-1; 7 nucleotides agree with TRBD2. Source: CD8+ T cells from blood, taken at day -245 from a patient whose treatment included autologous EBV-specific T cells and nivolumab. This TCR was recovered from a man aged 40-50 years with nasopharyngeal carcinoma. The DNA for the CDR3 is TGTGCCAGCACCTTTGGCCCCGGGACTACCTACAATGAGCAGTTCTTC. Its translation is CASTFGPGTTYNEQFF.